This TCR beta chain emerged from a study of T cells in Graves' hyperthyroidism and ophthalmopathy. RNA transcripts provided the source from which TCR beta CDR3 regions were amplified. The HTBI set primed first-round TCR CDR3 RT-PCR. MiXCR, run by TCRdb on the multiplex PCR reads, gives a single entry per CDR3 protein. This sample has about 330,000 distinct CDR3 sequences; around 15% occur once, and the top ten carry about a third. Used for diagnoses were clinical symptoms, serum thyroxine and TRAb, thyroid ultrasound and orbital computed tomography. This clonotype showed up just a few times. Germline CDR1 and CDR2: SGHRS and YFSETQ. The V end was cut by 5 bases, the J end by 0 bases, with 9 bases between. This CDR3 has 14 amino acids.

The sample consisted of blood. V usage is TRBV5-1 and J usage is TRBJ2-1; D is ambiguous. The receptor's source is a woman between 40 and 50 years old with Graves' ophthalmopathy. CDR3: CASRVADSYNEQFF. In DNA form, the CDR3 reads TGCGCCAGCAGGGTGGCAGACTCCTACAATGAGCAGTTCTTC.